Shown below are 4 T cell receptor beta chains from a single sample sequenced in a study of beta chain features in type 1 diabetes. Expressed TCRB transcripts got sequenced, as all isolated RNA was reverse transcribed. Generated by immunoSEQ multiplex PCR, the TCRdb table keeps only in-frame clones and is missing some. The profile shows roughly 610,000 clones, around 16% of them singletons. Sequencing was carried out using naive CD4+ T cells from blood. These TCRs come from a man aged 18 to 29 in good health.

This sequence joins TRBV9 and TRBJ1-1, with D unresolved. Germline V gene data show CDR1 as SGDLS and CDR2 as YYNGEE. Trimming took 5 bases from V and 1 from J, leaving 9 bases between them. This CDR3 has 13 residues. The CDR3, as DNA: TGTGCCAGCAGGAATACATGGAACACTGAAGCTTTCTTT. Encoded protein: CASRNTWNTEAFF.

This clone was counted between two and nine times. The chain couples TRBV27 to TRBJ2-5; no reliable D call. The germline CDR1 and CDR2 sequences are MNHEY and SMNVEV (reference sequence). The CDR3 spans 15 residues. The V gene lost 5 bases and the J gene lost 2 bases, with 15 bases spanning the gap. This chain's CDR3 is CASSPTGRIQETQYF. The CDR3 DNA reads TGTGCCAGCAGTCCCACCGGTAGGATTCAAGAGACCCAGTACTTC.

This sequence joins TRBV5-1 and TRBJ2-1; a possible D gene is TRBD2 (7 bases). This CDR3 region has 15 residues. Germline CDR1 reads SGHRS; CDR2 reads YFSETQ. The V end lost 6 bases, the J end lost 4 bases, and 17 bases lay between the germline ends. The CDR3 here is CASTLSGDNYNEQFF. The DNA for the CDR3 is TGCGCCAGCACCCTCAGCGGGGACAATTACAATGAGCAGTTCTTC. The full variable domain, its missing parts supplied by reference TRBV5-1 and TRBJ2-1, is KAGVTQTPRYLIKTRGQQVTLSCSPISGHRSVSWYQQTPGQGLQFLFEYFSETQRNKGNFPGRFSGRQFSNSRSEMNVSTLELGDSALYLCASTLSGDNYNEQFFGPGTRLTVL.

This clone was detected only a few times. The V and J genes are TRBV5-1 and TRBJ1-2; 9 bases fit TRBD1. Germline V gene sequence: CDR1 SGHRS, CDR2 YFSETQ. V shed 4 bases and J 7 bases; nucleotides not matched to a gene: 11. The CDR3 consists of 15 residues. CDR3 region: CASSLTGQGNLGYTF. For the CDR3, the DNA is TGCGCCAGCAGCCTAACTGGACAGGGGAATCTTGGCTACACCTTC. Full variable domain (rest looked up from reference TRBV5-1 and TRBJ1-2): KAGVTQTPRYLIKTRGQQVTLSCSPISGHRSVSWYQQTPGQGLQFLFEYFSETQRNKGNFPGRFSGRQFSNSRSEMNVSTLELGDSALYLCASSLTGQGNLGYTFGSGTRLTVV.